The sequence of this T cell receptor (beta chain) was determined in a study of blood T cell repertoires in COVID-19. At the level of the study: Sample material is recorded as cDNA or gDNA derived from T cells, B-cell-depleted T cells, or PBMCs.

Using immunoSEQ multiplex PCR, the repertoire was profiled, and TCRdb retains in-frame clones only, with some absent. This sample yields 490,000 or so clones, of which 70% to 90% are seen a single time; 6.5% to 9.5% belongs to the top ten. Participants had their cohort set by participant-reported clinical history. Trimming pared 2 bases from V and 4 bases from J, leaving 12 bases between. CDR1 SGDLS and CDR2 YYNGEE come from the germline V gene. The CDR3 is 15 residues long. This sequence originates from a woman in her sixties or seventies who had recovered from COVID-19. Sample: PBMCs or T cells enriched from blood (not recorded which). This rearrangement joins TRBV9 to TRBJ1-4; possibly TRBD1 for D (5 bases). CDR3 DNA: TGTGCCAGCAGCGTGGGGGGACGGCTTAATGAAAAACTGTTTTTT. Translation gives CASSVGGRLNEKLFF. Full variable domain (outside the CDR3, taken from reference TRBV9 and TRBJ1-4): DSGVTQTPKHLITATGQRVTLRCSPRSGDLSVYWYQQSLDQGLQFLIQYYNGEERAKGNILERFSAQQFPDLHSELNLSSLELGDSALYFCASSVGGRLNEKLFFGSGTQLSVL.